Listed here are 21 T cell receptor delta chains from one sample, sequenced in a study of gamma-delta T cells after stem cell transplantation. TCRdb reanalysed the RT-PCR reads via CATT. The profile shows about 2,200 delta-chain clones, less than 4% of them singletons. Sequencing was performed on gamma-delta T cells. These receptors were taken from a human donor. It is not recorded whose cells these are; they may come from a transplant donor.

The chain carries TRDV2 and TRDJ1, with 13 bases identical to TRDD3. Germline V gene lookup returns CDR1 GEAIGNYY and CDR2 EKD. The V segment lost 1 base and the J segment 1 base; nucleotides outside the gene matches: 8. This CDR3 has 18 amino acids. DNA for the CDR3: TGTGCCTGTGACACGGTACTGGGGGATACGACCACCACCGATAAACTCATCTTT. It encodes CACDTVLGDTTTTDKLIF.

This clone has a handful of counts. This chain uses TRDV1 with TRDJ1; 11 nucleotides line up with TRDD3. Germline V gene lookup returns CDR1 TSWWSYY and CDR2 QGS. V lost 2 bases to trimming and J lost 4 bases; unmatched junction nucleotides: 24. The CDR3 is 22 amino acids. CDR3 region: CALGEDIFLYWGIRIWSDKLIF. Here the CDR3 DNA reads TGTGCTCTTGGGGAAGACATATTCCTCTATTGGGGGATACGGATCTGGAGCGATAAACTCATCTTT.

This clone was counted only a few times. This may stem from a read error, because a much larger clone lies one nucleotide away. The identical CDR3 is also encoded by other nucleotide sequences in the sample. CDR3 protein: CACDTVQGIRFDKLIF. In DNA, the CDR3 is TGTGCCTGTGACACCGTACAGGGAATACGCTTCGATAAACTCATCTTT. J is TRDJ1 and V is TRDV2; D might be TRDD3 (5 bases). The CDR3 has 16 amino acids. The germline CDR1 and CDR2 sequences are GEAIGNYY and EKD. V lost 0 bases to trimming and J lost 4 bases, with 17 bases between them.

This clone was observed a few times. With only one base between it and a far larger clone, this is likely a read error. This rearrangement joins TRDV2 to TRDJ1, with TRDD3 matching 13 bases. Looked up from germline, CDR1 is GEAIGNYY and CDR2 is EKD. The length of the CDR3 is 17 residues. The CDR3 spells CACDSLTGGYETDKPIF. The DNA of the CDR3 is TGTGCCTGTGATTCCCTTACTGGGGGATACGAGACCGATAAACCCATCTTT.

This clone was observed a handful of times. This DNA's translation differs at residue 7 from TCRdb's protein, which comes from a much larger clone; a read error is likely, and the protein shown is translated from the DNA. The chain is built from TRDV2 and TRDJ1; no definite D call. Germline CDR1 reads GEAIGNYY; CDR2 reads EKD. V lost 0 bases, J lost 0 bases, and 10 bases lay in between. The CDR3 has 15 residues. CDR3 residues: CACDTVPLHTDKLIF. The DNA of the CDR3 is TGTGCCTGTGACACCGTCCCCCTCCACACCGATAAACTCATCTTT.

This clone was seen a handful of times. The likely explanation is a read error, given a far larger clone one base away. This chain connects TRDV2 to TRDJ1, with 12 positions matching TRDD3. Germline assignment: CDR1 GEAIGNYY and CDR2 EKD. This CDR3 spans 13 amino acids. Trimming at V came to 5 bases and at J to 12 bases, leaving 9 bases not matched to a gene. The CDR3: CACGSILGDTVIF. CDR3 nucleotide sequence: TGTGCCTGTGGCTCAATACTGGGGGATACCGTCATCTTT.

Within the sample, this clone is hyperexpanded (1% or more). The sample holds other DNA sequences that translate to the same CDR3. V gene TRDV1 combines with J gene TRDJ1; D possibly uses TRDD2 or TRDD3 (5 bases each). The V gene's germline CDR1 is TSWWSYY and CDR2 QGS. Between the trimmed V and J ends, which lost 1 base and 4 bases, there was a span of 25 bases. This CDR3 is built from 19 residues. CDR3 loop: CALGEPFFTTPYGVDKLIF. As DNA, the CDR3 is TGTGCTCTTGGGGAACCCTTCTTTACTACCCCTTATGGGGTCGATAAACTCATCTTT.

Concerning this clone itself: TCRdb pairs this DNA with a much larger clone's protein that differs at residue 5, likely a read error; the protein shown was translated from the DNA. The chain carries TRDV2 and TRDJ1, with 13 positions matching TRDD3. V gave up 1 base and J gave up 0 bases; unmatched junction bases: 10. CDR1 and CDR2 (germline): GEAIGNYY, EKD. This CDR3 comprises 19 residues. The DNA for the CDR3 is TGTGCCTGTGACACTATACTGGGGGATACGCACGGGGACACCGATAAACTCATCTTT. Amino acids: CACDTILGDTHGDTDKLIF.

In its sample, this clone ranks as medium-sized (0.01 to 0.1%). The gene calls are TRDV2 and TRDJ1; 8 bases align to TRDD3. V dropped 3 bases and J dropped 9; count of bases not matched to a gene: 11. This CDR3 spans 14 amino acids. CDR1 GEAIGNYY and CDR2 EKD come from the germline V gene. CDR3 residues: CACDRLGAKGELIF. The DNA for the CDR3 is TGTGCCTGTGACCGACTGGGGGCTAAAGGCGAACTCATCTTT.

This clone is medium-sized. The chain combines TRDV2 with TRDJ1; no clear D. With 0 bases removed from V and 1 base from J, the gap between germline ends came to 8 bases. This CDR3 has 14 amino acids. Germline-derived CDR1 and CDR2 are GEAIGNYY and EKD. The CDR3 is CACDTLSRTDKLIF. The DNA for the CDR3 is TGTGCCTGTGACACCCTGAGCCGCACCGATAAACTCATCTTT.

Sample share makes this clone medium-sized. V usage is TRDV2 and J usage is TRDJ3, with 8 positions matching TRDD3. V lost 0 bases to trimming and J lost 0 bases; unmatched junction nucleotides: 6. The CDR3 has 19 amino acids. Per the germline V gene, CDR1 is GEAIGNYY and CDR2 is EKD. CDR3 coding DNA: TGTGCCTGTGACACCGCTGGGGGACGGAGCTCCTGGGACACCCGACAGATGTTTTTC. This codes for CACDTAGGRSSWDTRQMFF.

This clone is judged medium-sized. The junction shows a germline mismatch at one end, possibly a read error. This chain uses TRDV2 with TRDJ3; TRDD3 matches 7 bases. CDR1 is GEAIGNYY and CDR2 is EKD in the germline V gene. The CDR3 has 18 amino acids. The CDR3 DNA sequence: TGTGCCTGTGACACCCCATCGGGATCCGACTGGGGCACCCGACAGATGTTTTTC. Translating it yields CACDTPSGSDWGTRQMFF.

In its sample, this clone ranks as medium-sized. V is TRDV2 and J is TRDJ1; TRDD3 matches at 7 bases. The ends lost 1 base at V and 2 bases at J; junction bases unmatched: 9. This CDR3 spans 16 amino acids. Germline CDR1 is GEAIGNYY and CDR2 is EKD. CDR3 in amino acids: CACDTLGIIRTDKLIF. The DNA of the CDR3 is TGTGCCTGTGACACGTTGGGGATAATACGGACCGATAAACTCATCTTT.

On this clone itself: TCRdb has a much larger clone's protein, which differs at residue 6 from the translation of this DNA, likely because of a read error; what is shown is the protein translated from the DNA. The rearrangement uses TRDV2 and TRDJ1; TRDD3 agrees at 12 bases. Losses at the gene ends were 3 bases for V and 11 bases for J; bases not matched to a gene: 12. In germline, CDR1 is GEAIGNYY, CDR2 EKD. This CDR3 has 15 amino acids. The DNA of the CDR3 is TGTGCCTGTGACTCAATACTGGGGGATACAAAGGGGCTCATCTTT. Translation: CACDSILGDTKGLIF.

This clone is medium-sized (0.01 to 0.1%) by share. This CDR3 is CACDTLLGDTSKLIF. Written as DNA, the CDR3 is TGTGCCTGTGACACCTTACTGGGGGATACAAGTAAACTCATCTTT. J is TRDJ1 and V is TRDV2, with 12 bases fitting TRDD3. Trimming took 0 bases from V and 7 from J; bases not matched to a gene: 5. Germline V gene lookup returns CDR1 GEAIGNYY and CDR2 EKD. The CDR3 covers 15 residues.

The sample holds a few counts of this clone. This probably arose from a read error, given a far larger clone one base away. This same CDR3 is encoded by further DNA sequences in the sample. This rearrangement joins TRDV1 to TRDJ1; D is unresolved. Looked up from germline, CDR1 is TSWWSYY and CDR2 is QGS. The CDR3 contains 22 residues. Deletions cut 3 bases from V and 0 bases from J, with 32 bases between. The CDR3 sequence is CALGDLRLVWFDTPDYTDKLIF. The CDR3, as DNA: TGTGCTCTTGGGGACTTACGGCTGGTTTGGTTTGACACCCCCGACTACACCGATAAACTCATCTTT.

This clone was counted a few times. A junction end diverges from the germline sequence, so it may reflect a read error. The chain combines TRDV2 with TRDJ1; 9 nucleotides agree with TRDD3. Germline CDR1 reads GEAIGNYY; CDR2 reads EKD. The CDR3 runs 14 residues. CDR3: CACDTGGYTDELIF. The CDR3 DNA sequence: TGTGCCTGTGACACCGGGGGATACACCGATGAACTCATCTTT.

The J gene is TRDJ1, the V gene TRDV2; a possible D gene is TRDD3 (6 bases). With 0 bases removed from V and 2 bases from J, the gap between germline ends came to 9 bases. This CDR3 is 14 amino acids long. Germline V gene sequence: CDR1 GEAIGNYY, CDR2 EKD. The chain's CDR3 is CACDTLGITDKLIF. DNA for the CDR3: TGTGCCTGTGACACCCTCGGGATAACCGATAAACTCATCTTT.

This clone was recorded a few times. This likely came from a read error, as a far larger clone is one base away. The chain couples TRDV1 to TRDJ1, with D hard to call. The CDR3 contains 22 residues. The germline V gene has CDR1 TSWWSYY and CDR2 QGS. The V end lost 3 bases, the J end lost 0 bases, and 32 bases lay between the germline ends. CDR3 in amino acids: CALGDLRLVWFDTPNYTDKLIF. The CDR3 coding sequence is TGTGCTCTTGGGGACTTACGGCTGGTTTGGTTTGACACTCCCAACTACACCGATAAACTCATCTTT.

The sample holds a few counts of this clone. A much larger clonotype is one base distant, so this may be a read error. For the CDR3, the DNA is TGTGCTCTTAGGGAACTGGGTTTCTTCCTAAGGCCGCCTGGGGGCTGGATGGGAGTAGGTACTTCCTACACCGATAAACTCATCTTT. This codes for CALRELGFFLRPPGGWMGVGTSYTDKLIF. V is TRDV1 and J is TRDJ1; the D gene could be TRDD2 or TRDD3 (7 bases each). Germline V gives CDR1 TSWWSYY, CDR2 QGS. The CDR3 is 29 amino acids.

By its share, this clone is medium-sized (0.01 to 0.1%). This sequence joins TRDV2 and TRDJ1; 13 bases agree with TRDD3. The germline gives CDR1 GEAIGNYY, CDR2 EKD. V lost 0 bases and J lost 2; bases outside the gene matches: 8. This CDR3 has 18 residues. CDR3 coding DNA: TGTGCCTGTGACACCGTGGACTGGGGGATACGCAATACCGATAAACTCATCTTT. Translated: CACDTVDWGIRNTDKLIF.